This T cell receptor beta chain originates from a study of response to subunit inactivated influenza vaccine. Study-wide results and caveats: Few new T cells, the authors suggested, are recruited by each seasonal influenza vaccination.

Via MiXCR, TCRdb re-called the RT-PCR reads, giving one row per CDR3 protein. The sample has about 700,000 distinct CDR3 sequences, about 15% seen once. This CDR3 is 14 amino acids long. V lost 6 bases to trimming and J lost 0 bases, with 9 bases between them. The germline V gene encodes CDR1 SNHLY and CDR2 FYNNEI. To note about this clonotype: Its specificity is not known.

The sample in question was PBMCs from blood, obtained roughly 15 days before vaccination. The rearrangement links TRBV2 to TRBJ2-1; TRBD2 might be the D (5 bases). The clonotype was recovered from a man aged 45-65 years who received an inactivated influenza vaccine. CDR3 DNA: TGTGCCAGCAGAACGGGGAGCTCCTACAATGAGCAGTTCTTC. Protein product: CASRTGSSYNEQFF. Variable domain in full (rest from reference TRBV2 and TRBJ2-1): EPEVTQTPSHQVTQMGQEVILRCVPISNHLYFYWYRQILGQKVEFLVSFYNNEISEKSEIFDDQFSVERPDGSNFTLKIRSTKLEDSAMYFCASRTGSSYNEQFFGPGTRLTVL.